This T cell receptor (beta chain) came from a study of blood T cell repertoires in COVID-19. The CDR3 length is 15 residues. The V gene's germline CDR1 is LGHDT and CDR2 YNNKEL (reference sequence). V was pared by 3 bases and J by 12 bases, with 10 bases of the junction left unmatched. The table came from immunoSEQ multiplex PCR; TCRdb's copy has only in-frame clones and leaves some out. Of approximately 190,000 clones in the sample, around 89% were seen once. The sequenced material came from peripheral blood. The source is a man aged 40-50 years with active or convalescent COVID-19. V gene TRBV3-1 (or the pseudogene TRBV3-2) combines with J gene TRBJ1-6; 8 nucleotides agree with TRBD1. The CDR3 protein is CASSQGLTGVGPLHF. The CDR3 DNA follows: TGTGCCAGCAGCCAGGGTTTGACAGGGGTGGGACCCCTCCACTTT.